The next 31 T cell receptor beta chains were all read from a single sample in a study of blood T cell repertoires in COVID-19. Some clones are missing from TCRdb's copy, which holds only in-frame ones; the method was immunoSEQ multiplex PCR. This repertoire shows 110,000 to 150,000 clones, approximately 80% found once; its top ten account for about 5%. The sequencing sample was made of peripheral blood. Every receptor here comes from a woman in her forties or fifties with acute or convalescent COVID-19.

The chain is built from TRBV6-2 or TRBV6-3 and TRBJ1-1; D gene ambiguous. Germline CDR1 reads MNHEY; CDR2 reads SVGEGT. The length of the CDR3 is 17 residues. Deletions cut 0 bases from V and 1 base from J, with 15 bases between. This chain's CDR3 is CASSYSTYAARNTEAFF. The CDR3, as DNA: TGTGCCAGCAGTTACTCGACGTACGCGGCCAGGAACACTGAAGCTTTCTTT.

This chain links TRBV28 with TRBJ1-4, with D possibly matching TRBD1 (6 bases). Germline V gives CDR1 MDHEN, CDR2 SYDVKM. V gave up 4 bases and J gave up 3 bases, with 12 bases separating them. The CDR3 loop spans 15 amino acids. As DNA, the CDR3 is TGTGCCAGCAGTTCCCCGGGGGGCCCTAATGAAAAACTGTTTTTT. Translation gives CASSSPGGPNEKLFF.

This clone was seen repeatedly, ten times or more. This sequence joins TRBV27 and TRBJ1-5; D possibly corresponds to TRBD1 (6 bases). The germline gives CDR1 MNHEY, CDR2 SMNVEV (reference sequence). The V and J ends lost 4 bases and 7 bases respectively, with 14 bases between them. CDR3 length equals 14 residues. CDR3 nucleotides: TGTGCCAGCAGTTGGGCACAGGGTGACCAGCCCCAGCATTTT. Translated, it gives CASSWAQGDQPQHF.

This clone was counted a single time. Here the CDR3 DNA reads TGTGCCAGCAGTTTTTTCTCAAGTCAGGAATTCTATGGCTACACCTTC. The encoded protein is CASSFFSSQEFYGYTF. This chain uses TRBV28 with TRBJ1-2; D gene uncertain. CDR3 length: 16 amino acids. Trimming removed 3 bases at V and 4 bases at J, with 18 bases between. Germline V CDR1 and CDR2: MDHEN, SYDVKM.

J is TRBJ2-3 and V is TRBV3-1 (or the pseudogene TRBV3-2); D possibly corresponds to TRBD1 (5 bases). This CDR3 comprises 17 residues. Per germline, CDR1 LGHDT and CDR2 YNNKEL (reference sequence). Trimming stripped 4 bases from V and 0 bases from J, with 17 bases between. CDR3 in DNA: TGTGCCAGCAGCCTAGCTATAACAGGAGTTAGCACAGATACGCAGTATTTT. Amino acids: CASSLAITGVSTDTQYF.

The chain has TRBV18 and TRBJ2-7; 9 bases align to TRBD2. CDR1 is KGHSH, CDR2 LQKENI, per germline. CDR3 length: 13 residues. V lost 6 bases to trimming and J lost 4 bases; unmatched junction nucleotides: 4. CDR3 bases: TGTGCCAGCTCCGGGACTAGCCCTTACGAGCAGTACTTC. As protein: CASSGTSPYEQYF. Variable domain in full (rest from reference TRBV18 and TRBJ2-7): NAGVMQNPRHLVRRRGQEARLRCSPMKGHSHVYWYRQLPEEGLKFMVYLQKENIIDESGMPKERFSAEFPKEGPSILRIQQVVRGDSAAYFCASSGTSPYEQYFGPGTRLTVT.

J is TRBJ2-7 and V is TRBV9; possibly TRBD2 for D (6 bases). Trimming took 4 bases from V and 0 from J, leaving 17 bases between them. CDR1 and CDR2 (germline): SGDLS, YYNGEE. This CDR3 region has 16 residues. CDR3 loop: CASSSHSGLSSYEQYF. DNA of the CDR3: TGTGCCAGCAGCTCCCATAGCGGATTAAGCTCCTACGAGCAGTACTTC.

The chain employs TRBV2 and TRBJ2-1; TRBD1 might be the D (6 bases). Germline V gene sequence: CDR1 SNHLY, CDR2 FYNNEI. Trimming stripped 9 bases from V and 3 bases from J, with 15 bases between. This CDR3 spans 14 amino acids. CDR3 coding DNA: TGTGCCAGTTTAGCCGGGACAAGCTACAATGAGCAGTTCTTC. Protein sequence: CASLAGTSYNEQFF. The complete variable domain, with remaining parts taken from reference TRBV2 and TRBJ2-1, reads EPEVTQTPSHQVTQMGQEVILRCVPISNHLYFYWYRQILGQKVEFLVSFYNNEISEKSEIFDDQFSVERPDGSNFTLKIRSTKLEDSAMYFCASLAGTSYNEQFFGPGTRLTVL.

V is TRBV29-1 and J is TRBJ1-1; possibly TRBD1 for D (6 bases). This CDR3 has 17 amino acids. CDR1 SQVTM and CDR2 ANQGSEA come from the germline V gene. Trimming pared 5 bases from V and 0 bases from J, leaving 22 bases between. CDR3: CSVLGDTISLMNTEAFF. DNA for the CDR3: TGCAGCGTTCTAGGGGACACAATATCCTTGATGAACACTGAAGCTTTCTTT.

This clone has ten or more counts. The CDR3 DNA reads as TGCAGCGTTAGCGAGGGGGACAGCCGCTACACCTTC. It codes for CSVSEGDSRYTF. The rearrangement joins TRBV29-1 to TRBJ1-2; 7 bases map to TRBD1. Trimming at V came to 5 bases and at J to 9 bases, leaving 9 bases not matched to a gene. Germline CDR1 and CDR2: SQVTM and ANQGSEA. CDR3 length: 12 residues.

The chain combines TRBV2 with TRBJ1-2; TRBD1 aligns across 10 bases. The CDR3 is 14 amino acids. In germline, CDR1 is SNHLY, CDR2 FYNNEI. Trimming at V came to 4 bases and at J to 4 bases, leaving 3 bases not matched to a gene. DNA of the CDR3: TGTGCCAGCAGTGTCGGGACAGGGGCCTATGGCTACACCTTC. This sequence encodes CASSVGTGAYGYTF. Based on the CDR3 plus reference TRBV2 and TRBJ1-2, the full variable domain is EPEVTQTPSHQVTQMGQEVILRCVPISNHLYFYWYRQILGQKVEFLVSFYNNEISEKSEIFDDQFSVERPDGSNFTLKIRSTKLEDSAMYFCASSVGTGAYGYTFGSGTRLTVV.

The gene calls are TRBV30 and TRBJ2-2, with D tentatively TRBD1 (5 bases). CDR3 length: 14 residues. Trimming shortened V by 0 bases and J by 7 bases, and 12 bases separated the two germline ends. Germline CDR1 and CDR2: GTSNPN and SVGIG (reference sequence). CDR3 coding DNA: TGTGCCTGGAGTGTGGGCAGGGTCGGCGGGGAGCTGTTTTTT. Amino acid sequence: CAWSVGRVGGELFF. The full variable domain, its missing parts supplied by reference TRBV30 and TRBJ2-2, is SQTIHQWPATLVQPVGSPLSLECTVEGTSNPNLYWYRQAAGRGLQLLFYSVGIGQISSEVPQNLSASRPQDRQFILSSKKLLLSDSGFYLCAWSVGRVGGELFFGEGSRLTVL.

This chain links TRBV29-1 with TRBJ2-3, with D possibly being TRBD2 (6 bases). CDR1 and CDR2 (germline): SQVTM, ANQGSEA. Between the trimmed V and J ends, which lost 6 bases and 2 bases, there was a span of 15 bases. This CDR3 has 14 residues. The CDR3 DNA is TGCAGCGTCCTCCGAGGAGGGTACACAGATACGCAGTATTTT. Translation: CSVLRGGYTDTQYF.

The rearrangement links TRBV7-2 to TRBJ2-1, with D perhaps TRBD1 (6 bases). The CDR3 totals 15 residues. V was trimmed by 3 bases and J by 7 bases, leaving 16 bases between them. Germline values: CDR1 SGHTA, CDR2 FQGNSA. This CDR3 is CASSLAGANWNEQFF. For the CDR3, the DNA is TGTGCCAGCAGCTTGGCAGGGGCAAACTGGAATGAGCAGTTCTTC.

The CDR3 loop reads CSASKLGTGTYEQYF. Written as DNA, the CDR3 is TGCAGTGCTAGTAAATTGGGGACAGGAACCTACGAGCAGTACTTC. The genes are TRBV20-1 and TRBJ2-7, with 8 bases that match TRBD1. V lost 3 bases to trimming and J lost 2 bases; unmatched junction nucleotides: 9. The CDR3 consists of 15 residues. Germline V gives CDR1 DFQATT, CDR2 SNEGSKA (reference sequence).

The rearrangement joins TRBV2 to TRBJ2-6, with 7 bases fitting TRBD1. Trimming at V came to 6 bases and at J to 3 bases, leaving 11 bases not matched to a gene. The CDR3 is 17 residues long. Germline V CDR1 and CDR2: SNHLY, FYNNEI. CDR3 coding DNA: TGTGCCAGCAGCTCCAGAATGACAGGGAGTGGGGCCAACGTCCTGACTTTC. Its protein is CASSSRMTGSGANVLTF.

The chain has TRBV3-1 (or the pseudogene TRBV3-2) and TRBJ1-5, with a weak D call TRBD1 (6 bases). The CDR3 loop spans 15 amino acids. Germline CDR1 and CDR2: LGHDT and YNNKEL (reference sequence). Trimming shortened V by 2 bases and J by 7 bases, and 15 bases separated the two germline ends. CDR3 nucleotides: TGTGCCAGCAGCCAAATGAACACGGGGACACAGCCCCAGCATTTT. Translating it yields CASSQMNTGTQPQHF.

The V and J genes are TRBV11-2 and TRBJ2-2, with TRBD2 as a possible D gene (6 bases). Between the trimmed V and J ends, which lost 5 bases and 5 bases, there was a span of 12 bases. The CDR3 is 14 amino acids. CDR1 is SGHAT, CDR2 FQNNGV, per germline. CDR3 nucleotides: TGTGCCAGCAGCCCGACCGGGGGTACCGGGGAGCTGTTTTTT. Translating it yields CASSPTGGTGELFF.

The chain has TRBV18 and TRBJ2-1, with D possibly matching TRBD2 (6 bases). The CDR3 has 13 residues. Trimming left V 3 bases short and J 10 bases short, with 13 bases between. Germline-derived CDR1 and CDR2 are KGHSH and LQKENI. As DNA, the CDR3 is TGTGCCAGCTCACCGGAATGGGGGGAGGAGCAGTTCTTC. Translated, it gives CASSPEWGEEQFF.

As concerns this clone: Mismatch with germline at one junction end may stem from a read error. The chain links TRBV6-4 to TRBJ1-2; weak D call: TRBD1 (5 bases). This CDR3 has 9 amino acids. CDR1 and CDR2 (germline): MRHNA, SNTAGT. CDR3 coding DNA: TGTGCCAGCATTGGGGCCCATCCCTTC. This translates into CASIGAHPF.

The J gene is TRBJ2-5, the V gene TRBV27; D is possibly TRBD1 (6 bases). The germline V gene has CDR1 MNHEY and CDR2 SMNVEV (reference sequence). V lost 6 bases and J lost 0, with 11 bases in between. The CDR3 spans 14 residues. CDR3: CASRDRWYQETQYF. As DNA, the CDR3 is TGTGCCAGCAGGGACAGATGGTACCAAGAGACCCAGTACTTC.

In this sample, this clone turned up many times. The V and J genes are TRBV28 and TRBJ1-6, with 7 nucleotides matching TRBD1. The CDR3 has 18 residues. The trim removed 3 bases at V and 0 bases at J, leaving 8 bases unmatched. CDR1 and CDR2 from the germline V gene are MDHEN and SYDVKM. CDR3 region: CASSFLATGSSYNSPLHF. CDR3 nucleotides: TGTGCCAGCAGTTTTCTCGCGACAGGGAGCTCCTATAATTCACCCCTCCACTTT.

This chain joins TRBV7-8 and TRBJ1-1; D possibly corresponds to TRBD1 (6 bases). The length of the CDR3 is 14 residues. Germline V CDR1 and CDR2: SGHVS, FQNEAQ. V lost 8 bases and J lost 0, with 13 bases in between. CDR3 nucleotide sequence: TGTGCCAGCGACGGGGACAACATGAACACTGAAGCTTTCTTT. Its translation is CASDGDNMNTEAFF.

The DNA for the CDR3 is TGTGCCAGCAGCGTAGGCGATCGGGACAGACCCTACGAGCAGTACTTC. Translated: CASSVGDRDRPYEQYF. V is TRBV9 and J is TRBJ2-7, with 7 bases identical to TRBD1. V was clipped by 0 bases and J by 2 bases; unmatched bases: 8. This CDR3 spans 16 amino acids. Germline assignment: CDR1 SGDLS and CDR2 YYNGEE. Using reference TRBV9 and TRBJ2-7 for the parts outside the CDR3, the full variable domain is DSGVTQTPKHLITATGQRVTLRCSPRSGDLSVYWYQQSLDQGLQFLIQYYNGEERAKGNILERFSAQQFPDLHSELNLSSLELGDSALYFCASSVGDRDRPYEQYFGPGTRLTVT.

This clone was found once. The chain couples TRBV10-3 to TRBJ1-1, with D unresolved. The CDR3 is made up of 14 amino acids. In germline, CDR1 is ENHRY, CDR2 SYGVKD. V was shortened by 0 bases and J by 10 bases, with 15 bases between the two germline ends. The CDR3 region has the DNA TGTGCCATCAGTGAGTCTGGGCAGGCGAACGTAGCTTTCTTT. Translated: CAISESGQANVAFF.

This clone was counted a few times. The CDR3 bases are TGCGCCAGCAGCTTGGGACCCGGGACAGAGACCACAGATACGCAGTATTTT. This encodes CASSLGPGTETTDTQYF. The J gene is TRBJ2-3, the V gene TRBV5-1; 7 bases match TRBD1. This CDR3 is built from 17 residues. CDR1 and CDR2 (germline): SGHRS, YFSETQ. V dropped 0 bases and J dropped 2; count of bases not matched to a gene: 9.

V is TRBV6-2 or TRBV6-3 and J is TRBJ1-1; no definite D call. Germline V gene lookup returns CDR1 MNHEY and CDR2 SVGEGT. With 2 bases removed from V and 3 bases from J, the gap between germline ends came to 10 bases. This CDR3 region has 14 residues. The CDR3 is CASSYVRRDTEAFF. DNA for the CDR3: TGTGCCAGCAGTTACGTGAGAAGAGACACTGAAGCTTTCTTT.

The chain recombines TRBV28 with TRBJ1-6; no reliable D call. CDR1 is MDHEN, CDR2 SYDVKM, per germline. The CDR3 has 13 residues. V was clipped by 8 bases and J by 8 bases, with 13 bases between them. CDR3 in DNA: TGTGCCAGCTCTATCAAATTTGATTCACCCCTCCACTTT. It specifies CASSIKFDSPLHF.

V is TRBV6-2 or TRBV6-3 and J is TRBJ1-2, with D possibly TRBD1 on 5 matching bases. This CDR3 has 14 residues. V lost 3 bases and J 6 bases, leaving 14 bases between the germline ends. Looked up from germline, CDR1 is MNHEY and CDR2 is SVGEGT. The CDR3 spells CASSYWISGDGYTF. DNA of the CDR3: TGTGCCAGCAGTTATTGGATTTCGGGGGATGGCTACACCTTC.

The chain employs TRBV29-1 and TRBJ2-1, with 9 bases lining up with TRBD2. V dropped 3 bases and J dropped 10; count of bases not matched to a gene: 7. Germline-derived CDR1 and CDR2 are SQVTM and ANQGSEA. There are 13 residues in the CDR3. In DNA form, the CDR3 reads TGCAGCGTTGATTCAGCGGGGGGTCGGGAGCAGTTCTTC. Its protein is CSVDSAGGREQFF.

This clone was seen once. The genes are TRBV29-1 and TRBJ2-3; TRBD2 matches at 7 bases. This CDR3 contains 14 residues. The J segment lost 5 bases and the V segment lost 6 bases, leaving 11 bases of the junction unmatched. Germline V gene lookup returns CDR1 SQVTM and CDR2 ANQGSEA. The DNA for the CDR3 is TGCAGCGTCGCCTACACTAGCGTACAAGATACGCAGTATTTT. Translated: CSVAYTSVQDTQYF.